A single sample is the source of the 6 T cell receptor beta chains below, sequenced in a study of regulatory T cells in long-lasting Graves disease (dated by TCRdb to the early 2020s). The receptor library was made with multiplex PCR. Data came from an Illumina HiSeq 4000. iRepertoire HTBI primers and Arm-PCR amplification of CDR3 regions were used to construct TCR beta libraries. TCRdb reprocessed the public reads (quality trimming at Q25 with fastp, clone calling with MiXCR) and kept in-frame beta chains. Each CDR3 protein appears once, grouped with its most common genes and DNA. This sample lists fewer than 450,000 distinct CDR3 sequences; 20% were detected once. Less than 25% of the sample rests with the top ten. Per the publication, the time point label means: persistent/refractory GD, antithyroid drugs over 5 years with positive TRAb. For both TCR sequencing and RNA sequencing, RNA was extracted from PBMCs in TRIzol.

The source material was peripheral blood mononuclear cells (PBMCs), sampled when the disease was refractory, from a patient treated with antithyroid drugs. These receptors all come from a female donor with Graves disease.

This clonotype was picked up many times. The rearrangement joins TRBV15 to TRBJ2-5; D not certain. CDR1 and CDR2 from the germline V gene are LNHNV and YYDKDF (reference sequence). The V and J ends lost 1 base and 4 bases respectively, with 10 bases between them. The CDR3 is made up of 14 amino acids. The DNA of the CDR3 is TGTGCCACCAGCAGAGTGCCTAGTGCAGAGACCCAGTACTTC. Encoded protein: CATSRVPSAETQYF.

This clonotype was detected ten times or more. The chain has TRBV10-1 and TRBJ2-7, with 8 nucleotides matching TRBD1. The CDR3 is made up of 15 amino acids. Germline values: CDR1 WNHNN, CDR2 SYGVQD (reference sequence). J lost 3 bases, V lost 2 bases, and 6 bases had no gene match. The CDR3 DNA sequence: TGCGCCAGCAGTGAGGTCAGGGGGCTCCTCTACGAGCAGTACTTC. Protein: CASSEVRGLLYEQYF.

This clonotype was counted at least ten times. The gene calls are TRBV30 and TRBJ2-7, with D unclear. The CDR3 spans 12 residues. The germline CDR1 and CDR2 sequences are GTSNPN and SVGIG (reference sequence). V gave up 5 bases and J gave up 0 bases, with 8 bases separating them. CDR3 amino acids: CAWAVSSYEQYF. The CDR3 DNA sequence: TGTGCCTGGGCTGTGAGCTCCTACGAGCAGTACTTC.

In this sample, this clonotype turned up many times. The chain links TRBV18 to TRBJ2-7, with D possibly being TRBD2 (5 bases). Germline V CDR1 and CDR2: KGHSH, LQKENI. The CDR3 runs 12 residues. The V end lost 6 bases, the J end lost 6 bases, and 12 bases lay between the germline ends. This CDR3 is CASSTNPGEQYF. In nucleotides, the CDR3 is TGTGCCAGCTCGACTAACCCCGGCGAGCAGTACTTC.

This clonotype was observed once. Given a much more abundant clone one base away, this may be a read error. It is likely a read error, because the conserved phenylalanine at the end of the CDR3 is missing. The chain uses TRBV28 and TRBJ1-1; D call uncertain. V was clipped by 3 bases and J by 0 bases, with 5 bases between them. This CDR3 comprises 13 residues. Per the germline V gene, CDR1 is MDHEN and CDR2 is SYDVKM. Written as DNA, the CDR3 is TGTGCCAGCAGTTTTTCTCTGAACACTGAAGCTTTCTCT. This sequence encodes CASSFSLNTEAFS.

The chain has TRBV29-1 and TRBJ1-3; D possibly corresponds to TRBD1 (5 bases). The CDR3 runs to 15 residues. V shed 7 bases and J shed 2 bases, with 18 bases lying between them. Germline values: CDR1 SQVTM, CDR2 ANQGSEA. The CDR3 spells CSAEVQGRTGNTIYF. The CDR3 DNA sequence: TGCAGCGCCGAGGTGCAGGGAAGAACTGGAAACACCATATATTTT.